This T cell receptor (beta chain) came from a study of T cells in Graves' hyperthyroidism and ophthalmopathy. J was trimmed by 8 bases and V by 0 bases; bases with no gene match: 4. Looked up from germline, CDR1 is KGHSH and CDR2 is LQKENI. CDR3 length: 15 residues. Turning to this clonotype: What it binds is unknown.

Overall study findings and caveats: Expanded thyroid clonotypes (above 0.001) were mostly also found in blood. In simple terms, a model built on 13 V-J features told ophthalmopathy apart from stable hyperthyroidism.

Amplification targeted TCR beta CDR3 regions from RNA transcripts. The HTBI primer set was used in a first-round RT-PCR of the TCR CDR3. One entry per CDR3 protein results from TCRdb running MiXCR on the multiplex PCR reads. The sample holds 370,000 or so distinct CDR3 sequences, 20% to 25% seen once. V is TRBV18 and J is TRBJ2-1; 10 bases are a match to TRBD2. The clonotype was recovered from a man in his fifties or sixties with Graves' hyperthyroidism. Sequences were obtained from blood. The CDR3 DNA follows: TGTGCCAGCTCACCACCGGCTAGCGGGAGCGATGAGCAGTTCTTC. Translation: CASSPPASGSDEQFF.